Each of the 10 T cell receptor beta chains below was sequenced from the same sample in a study of patients and donors after allogeneic stem cell transplantation. TCRdb re-analysed the RT-PCR reads in MiXCR, keeping a single row per CDR3 protein. The sample records about a million distinct CDR3 sequences, about 20% being singletons. Sequenced input: blood, either unsorted or a sorted T cell fraction (not recorded which). These receptor sequences come from a human donor who was either an allogeneic HSCT recipient or a stem cell or donor lymphocyte infusion donor (not recorded which). It is not recorded whose cells these are; they may come from a transplant donor.

Regarding this clonotype: In this CDR3 the conserved last residue, phenylalanine or tryptophan, is missing, so a read error is likely. The genes are TRBV29-1 and TRBJ2-7; D is undetermined. CDR3 length: 11 residues. Looked up from germline, CDR1 is SQVTM and CDR2 is ANQGSEA. V was clipped by 6 bases and J by 6 bases, with 12 bases between them. CDR3 amino acids: CSVLDLREQYL. The CDR3 coding sequence is TGCAGCGTCCTGGACCTCCGCGAGCAGTACTTA.

This chain joins TRBV6-1 and TRBJ1-2; D unclear. CDR3 size: 14 residues. Germline CDR1 and CDR2: MNHNS and SASEGT. V lost 5 bases to trimming and J lost 0 bases, with 10 bases between them. The CDR3 coding sequence is TGTGCCAGCAGTAATGAAGCATCTAACTATGGCTACACCTTC. Translation: CASSNEASNYGYTF.

In this sample, this clonotype turned up a few times. The gene calls are TRBV29-1 and TRBJ1-4; a possible D gene is TRBD1 (5 bases). V lost 5 bases and J 4 bases, leaving 11 bases between the germline ends. The CDR3 length is 13 residues. Germline CDR1 and CDR2: SQVTM and ANQGSEA. The CDR3: CSVSRQSNEKLFF. Written as DNA, the CDR3 is TGCAGCGTTTCTAGACAGAGTAATGAAAAACTGTTTTTT.

Only a few counts were recorded for this clonotype. The chain employs TRBV7-4 and TRBJ1-5, with 11 nucleotides matching TRBD1. V shed 1 base, J shed 3 bases, and the junction held 8 bases outside the gene matches. Looked up from germline, CDR1 is SGHVT and CDR2 is SQSDAQ. The CDR3 is 18 amino acids. The CDR3 coding sequence is TGTGCCAGCAGCTTAGAAGGGACAGGGGGTGTAGACAATCAGCCCCAGCATTTT. Its protein product is CASSLEGTGGVDNQPQHF.

The chain joins TRBV13 to TRBJ2-7; 11 bases agree with TRBD2. CDR1 and CDR2 (germline): PRHDT, FYEKMQ (reference sequence). CDR3 length: 16 amino acids. V was pared by 6 bases and J by 2 bases, with 9 bases of the junction left unmatched. The CDR3 is CASSLPGTSGTYEQYF. CDR3 nucleotide sequence: TGTGCCAGCAGTCTTCCCGGGACTAGCGGAACCTACGAGCAGTACTTC.

There are a few counts of this clonotype. This rearrangement joins TRBV4-1 to TRBJ1-6; no clear D gene. The CDR3 totals 17 residues. The germline CDR1 and CDR2 sequences are MGHRA and YSYEKL. Trimming took off 2 bases at V and 8 bases at J, with 19 bases between the two ends. CDR3 bases: TGCGCCAGCAGCCAACTCCACCTGGCAATTAGGGATTCACCCCTCCACTTT. Translating it yields CASSQLHLAIRDSPLHF.

This clonotype turned up a few times. This sequence joins TRBV9 and TRBJ2-7, with 7 bases lining up with TRBD2. The V gene's germline CDR1 is SGDLS and CDR2 YYNGEE. Losses at the gene ends were 3 bases for V and 3 bases for J; bases not matched to a gene: 12. The CDR3 length is 16 residues. The CDR3 region is CASSASSGPTIYEQYF. For the CDR3, the DNA is TGTGCCAGCAGCGCCTCTAGCGGACCCACTATCTACGAGCAGTACTTC. Full variable domain (remainder filled in from reference TRBV9 and TRBJ2-7): DSGVTQTPKHLITATGQRVTLRCSPRSGDLSVYWYQQSLDQGLQFLIQYYNGEERAKGNILERFSAQQFPDLHSELNLSSLELGDSALYFCASSASSGPTIYEQYFGPGTRLTVT.

V gene TRBV24-1 combines with J gene TRBJ1-5, with 7 bases identical to TRBD1. CDR1 and CDR2 (germline): KGHDR, SFDVKD. The CDR3 is 16 amino acids. With 3 bases clipped from V and 7 bases from J, the junction kept 11 bases outside the gene matches. The CDR3 loop is CATSDPRQGVGQPQHF. The CDR3 DNA sequence: TGTGCCACCAGTGATCCACGACAGGGCGTGGGACAGCCCCAGCATTTT.

The chain joins TRBV20-1 to TRBJ1-1; D is perhaps TRBD1 (5 bases). From germline, CDR1 is DFQATT and CDR2 SNEGSKA (reference sequence). V lost 0 bases and J 8 bases, leaving 13 bases between the germline ends. CDR3 size: 13 residues. The DNA of the CDR3 is TGCAGTGCTAGAGATTTTGACAGCCCGGAAGCTTTCTTT. It translates to CSARDFDSPEAFF.

With regard to this clonotype: Just one base apart from a much larger clone, this may be a read error. CDR3 in amino acids: CASSQDPTDTQYF. CDR3 in DNA: TGTGCCAGCAGCCAGGACCCCACAGATACGCAGTATTTT. V gene TRBV12-3 or TRBV12-4 combines with J gene TRBJ2-3; D unclear. V was shortened by 6 bases and J by 2 bases, with 9 bases between the two germline ends. The CDR3 spans 13 residues.